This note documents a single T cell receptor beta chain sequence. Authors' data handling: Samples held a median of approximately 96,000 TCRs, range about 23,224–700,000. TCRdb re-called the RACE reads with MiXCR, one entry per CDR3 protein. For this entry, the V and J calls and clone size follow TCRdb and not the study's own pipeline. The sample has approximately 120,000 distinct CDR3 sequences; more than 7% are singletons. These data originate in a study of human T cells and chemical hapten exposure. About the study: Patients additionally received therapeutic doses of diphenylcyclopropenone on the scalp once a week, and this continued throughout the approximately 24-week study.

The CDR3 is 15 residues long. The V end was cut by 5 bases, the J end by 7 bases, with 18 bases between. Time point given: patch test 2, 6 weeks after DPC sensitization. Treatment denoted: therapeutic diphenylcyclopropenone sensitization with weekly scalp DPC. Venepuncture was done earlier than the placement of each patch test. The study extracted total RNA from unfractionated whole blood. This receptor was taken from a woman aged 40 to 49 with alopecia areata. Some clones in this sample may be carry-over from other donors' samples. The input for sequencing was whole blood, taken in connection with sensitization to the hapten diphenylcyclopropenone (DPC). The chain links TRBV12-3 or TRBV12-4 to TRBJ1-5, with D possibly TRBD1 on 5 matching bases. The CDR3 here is CASSQGANRRQPQHF. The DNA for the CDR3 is TGTGCCAGCAGTCAAGGGGCGAACCGTAGACAGCCCCAGCATTTT.